The TCR beta chain under discussion was sequenced for a study of beta chain features in type 1 diabetes. For the study at large: Summed over all samples, the examined sorted cells came to 107,917,701. Study results and caveats: Within each of all four CD4+ subsets, Type 1 diabetes patients had TCRB CDR3s that were moderately but significantly shorter. High TCR expression in some cells could lead to their over-representation in cDNA sequencing. The VDJ junctions of type 1 diabetes patients carried fewer insertions and more deletions. Any HLA effect on TCRB rearrangement was left unresolved by small sub-analyses.

This clone was seen only a few times. Its specificity is unknown. The CDR3 is 13 amino acids. The V end lost 2 bases, the J end lost 5 bases, and 9 bases lay between the germline ends. Germline V gives CDR1 SGHDN, CDR2 FVKESK. As every portion of the isolated RNA was reverse transcribed, the sequencing read expressed TCRB transcripts. Sequencing used immunoSEQ multiplex PCR; TCRdb keeps in-frame clones, though not all of them. The data contain around 600,000 clones, approximately 13% of them seen just once; the ten biggest clones take up roughly 0.12%. The chain recombines TRBV14 with TRBJ2-5, with D perhaps assigned TRBD1 or TRBD2 (5 bases each). This receptor was obtained from a man between 25 and 39 years old with type 1 diabetes. Sequencing was done on a sample of naive CD4+ T cells from blood. CDR3 sequence: CASSQLGEETQYF. CDR3 coding DNA: TGTGCCAGCAGCCAATTAGGGGAGGAGACCCAGTACTTC.